This record looks at one T cell receptor (beta chain) sequence and its context. The CDR3 spans 16 residues. CDR1 GTSNPN and CDR2 SVGIG come from the germline V gene (reference sequence). Trimming stripped 2 bases from V and 0 bases from J, with 16 bases between. The entry originates in a study of identifying expanded T cells in peripheral blood. Libraries were prepared by immunoSEQ multiplex PCR; TCRdb keeps only in-frame clonotypes and omits some of them. The sample shows roughly 61,000 clones, roughly 90% of them seen only once. The clonotype originates from a person between 18 and 70 years old in good health. The sample was blood. V and J are TRBV30 and TRBJ1-2; weak D call: TRBD1 (6 bases). For the CDR3, the DNA is TGTGCCTGGAGTACACGAGACAGGCCTTCTAACTATGGCTACACCTTC. Translating gives CAWSTRDRPSNYGYTF.